The T cell receptor beta chain under discussion was sequenced for a study of cytomegalovirus exposure and HLA in healthy donors. Researchers ran the PCR with 60 Vbeta and 13 Jbeta primers. Libraries were prepared by immunoSEQ multiplex PCR; TCRdb keeps only in-frame clonotypes and omits some of them. The table includes about 110,000 clones, 70% detected once. As for this clone: Its matching antigen is unknown.

Germline values: CDR1 SNHLY, CDR2 FYNNEI. This CDR3 has 14 residues. With V trimmed by 4 bases and J by 7 bases, 9 bases remained unmatched. Points from the study as a whole: Earlier analysis yielded a pattern in which most TCR beta V segments were productive about 90% or about 30% of the time. The study dropped some indistinguishable V segments, TRBV6-2 and TRBV6-3 among them.

The receptor's source is a man aged 35 to 55 in good health and CMV-seropositive. The source material was PBMCs. The chain joins TRBV2 to TRBJ1-2, with 7 bases that match TRBD1. The CDR3 loop reads CASSGGQPGSGYTF. The CDR3 region has the DNA TGTGCCAGCAGTGGGGGACAGCCAGGGAGTGGCTACACCTTC.